A selection of T cell receptor beta chains follows, all from one sample in a study of blood T cell repertoires in COVID-19. Sequencing used immunoSEQ multiplex PCR; TCRdb keeps in-frame clones, though not all of them. The table shows about 180,000 clones, with approximately 87% occurring only once. The sample taken for sequencing was peripheral blood. The receptors originated from a man aged 40-55 years with active or convalescent COVID-19. Each CDR3 is given with its conserved first and last residue. The order of the fields is V gene, clone size, D gene, J gene, CDR3 protein, CDR3 DNA. The D gene is left open where the match is weak. Clone size is stated in some rows and not others, as once, few, many or a class when expanded.

TRBV30	NA	TRBD1	TRBJ2-3	CAFNRGQTDTQYF	TGTGCCTTTAACAGGGGGCAAACAGATACGCAGTATTTT
TRBV29-1	NA	NA	TRBJ1-2	CSVDSTWGGIGGYTF	TGCAGCGTTGACTCGACGTGGGGGGGTATAGGCGGCTACACCTTC
TRBV30	NA	NA	TRBJ1-1	CAWSPSSTEAFF	TGTGCCTGGAGCCCAAGTAGCACTGAAGCTTTCTTT
TRBV28	NA	TRBD1	TRBJ1-6	CASSLSPTGVASNSPLHF	TGTGCCAGCAGTCTCTCTCCGACAGGGGTCGCTAGTAATTCACCCCTCCACTTT
TRBV6-6	NA	NA	TRBJ1-6	CASSQRGMDSPLHF	TGTGCCAGCAGCCAGAGGGGGATGGATTCACCCCTCCACTTT
TRBV15	NA	NA	TRBJ2-3	CATRKVPRAGTDTQYF	TGTGCCACCAGGAAAGTTCCCAGGGCGGGCACAGATACGCAGTATTTT
TRBV6-6	many	NA	TRBJ1-5	CASSLQEINQPQHF	TGTGCCAGCAGCCTACAGGAAATCAATCAGCCCCAGCATTTT
TRBV2	NA	TRBD1	TRBJ1-2	CASSPGTVPFCTF	TGTGCCAGCAGCCCCGGGACAGTTCCCTTCTGCACCTTC
TRBV7-6	NA	TRBD1	TRBJ1-4	CASSPGQGRDEKLFF	TGTGCCAGCAGCCCCGGACAGGGGCGGGATGAAAAACTGTTTTTT
TRBV11-2	NA	NA	TRBJ2-2	CASNSGQGPPSLRDGELFF	TGTGCCAGCAACTCTGGGCAGGGCCCACCGAGTCTAAGGGACGGGGAGCTGTTTTTT
TRBV5-4	once	NA	TRBJ1-1	CASSKDTSEAFF	TGTGCCAGCAGCAAGGACACATCTGAAGCTTTCTTT
TRBV4-1	NA	NA	TRBJ1-1	CASSPSTGQNTEAFF	TGCGCCAGCAGCCCGTCGACAGGACAGAACACTGAAGCTTTCTTT
TRBV29-1	NA	TRBD1	TRBJ2-1	CSAAGTGLYNEQFF	TGCAGCGCCGCCGGGACAGGCCTTTACAATGAGCAGTTCTTC
TRBV5-1	NA	TRBD1	TRBJ1-2	CASSAGQGRANYGYTF	TGCGCCAGCAGCGCCGGACAGGGTAGGGCTAACTATGGCTACACCTTC
TRBV6-5	NA	TRBD1	TRBJ2-7	CASITGGANYEQYF	TGTGCCAGCATCACAGGGGGCGCAAACTACGAGCAGTACTTC
TRBV19	NA	TRBD2	TRBJ2-3	CASSGTSGGSDTQYF	TGTGCCAGTAGCGGGACTAGCGGGGGGTCAGATACGCAGTATTTT
TRBV19	NA	NA	TRBJ2-3	CASQATDTQYF	TGTGCCAGTCAGGCCACAGATACGCAGTATTTT
TRBV7-9	NA	TRBD2	TRBJ2-3	CASSSGLAGYSTDTQYF	TGTGCCAGCAGCTCCGGACTAGCGGGGTATAGCACAGATACGCAGTATTTT